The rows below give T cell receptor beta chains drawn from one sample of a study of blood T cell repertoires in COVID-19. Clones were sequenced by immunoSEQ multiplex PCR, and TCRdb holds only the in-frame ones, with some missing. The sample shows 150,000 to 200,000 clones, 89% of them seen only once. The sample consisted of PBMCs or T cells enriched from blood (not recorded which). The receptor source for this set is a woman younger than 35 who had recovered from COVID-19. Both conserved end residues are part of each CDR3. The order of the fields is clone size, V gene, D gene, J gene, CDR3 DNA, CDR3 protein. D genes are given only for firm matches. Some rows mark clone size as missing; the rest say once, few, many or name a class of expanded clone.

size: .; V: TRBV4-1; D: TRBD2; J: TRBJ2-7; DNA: TGCGCCAGCAGTCTAAGGCGGGGGGTATACGAGCAGTACTTC; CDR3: CASSLRRGVYEQYF
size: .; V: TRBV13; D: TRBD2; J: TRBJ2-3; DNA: TGTGCCAGCAGCTTAGAACTAGCGGGAGGCACAGATACGCAGTATTTT; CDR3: CASSLELAGGTDTQYF
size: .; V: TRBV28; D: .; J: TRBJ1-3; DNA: TGTGGCAGCCGAGAAATCAGAGGGCAGAGCTCTGGAAACACCATATATTTT; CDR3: CGSREIRGQSSGNTIYF
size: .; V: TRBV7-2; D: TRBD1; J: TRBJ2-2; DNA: TGTGCCAGCAGCCCAGGGGGCTTCGGGGAGCTGTTTTTT; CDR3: CASSPGGFGELFF
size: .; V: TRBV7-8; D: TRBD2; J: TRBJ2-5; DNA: TGTGCCAGCAGCCCTAGACTAGCGGAGGTAGAGACCCAGTACTTC; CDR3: CASSPRLAEVETQYF
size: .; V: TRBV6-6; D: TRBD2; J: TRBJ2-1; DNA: TGTGCCAGCAGTCGACTAGCCGGTGGCTCCTACAATGAGCAGTTCTTC; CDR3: CASSRLAGGSYNEQFF
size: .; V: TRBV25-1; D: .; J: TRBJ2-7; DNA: TGTGCCAGCAGTGAACAGGGGCTTTCTAGCTCCTACGAGCAGTACTTC; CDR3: CASSEQGLSSSYEQYF
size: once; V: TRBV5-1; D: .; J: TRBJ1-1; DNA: TGCGCCAGCATCGCCGGGGCTGAAGCTTTCTTT; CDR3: CASIAGAEAFF
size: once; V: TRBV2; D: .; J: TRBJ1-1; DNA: TGTGCCAGCAGTCCACGGCCGGGACACCAACGGGGAGCTTTCTTT; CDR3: CASSPRPGHQRGAFF
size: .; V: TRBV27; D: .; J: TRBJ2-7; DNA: TGTGCCAGCAGTGCTACGGGACACCCCTCCGATGAGCAGTACTTC; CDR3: CASSATGHPSDEQYF
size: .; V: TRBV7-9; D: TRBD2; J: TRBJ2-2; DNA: TGTGCCAGCAGCTTCCCAGCGGGAGTCGTCGGGGAGCTGTTTTTT; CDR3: CASSFPAGVVGELFF
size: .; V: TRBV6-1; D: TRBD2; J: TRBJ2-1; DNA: TGTGCCAGCAGTGAACGTGGAGCGGGACTATACAATGAGCAGTTCTTC; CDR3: CASSERGAGLYNEQFF
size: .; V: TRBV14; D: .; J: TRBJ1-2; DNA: TGTGCCAGCAGCCAAGATCGCGGGGGGCGGCTAGGGGACTTC; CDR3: CASSQDRGGRLGDF
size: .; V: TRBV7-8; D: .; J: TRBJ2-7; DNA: TGTGCCAGCAGCTCGGTACAGGGTAGCTACGAGCAGTACTTC; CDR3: CASSSVQGSYEQYF
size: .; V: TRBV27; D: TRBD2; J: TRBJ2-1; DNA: TGTGCCAGCAGTTTACGACCAGGACTAGCGGGAGTTGATGAGCAGTTCTTC; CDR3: CASSLRPGLAGVDEQFF
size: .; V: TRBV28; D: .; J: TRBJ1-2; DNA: TGTGCCAGCAGTACGAAGGGAGAGGGCTATGGCTACACCTTC; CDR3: CASSTKGEGYGYTF
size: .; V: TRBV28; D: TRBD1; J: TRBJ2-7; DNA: TGTGCCAGCAGTTTATGGGACGGGACAGGCTCCTACGAGCAGTACTTC; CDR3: CASSLWDGTGSYEQYF
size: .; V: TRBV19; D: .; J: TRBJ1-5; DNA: TGTGCGTCGGGAGGACGTGGGGGACCAAGTCAGCCCCAGCATTTT; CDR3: CASGGRGGPSQPQHF
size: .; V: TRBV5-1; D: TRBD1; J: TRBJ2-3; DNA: TGCGCCAGCAGCTTGCGGGGACAGGCCATGAGTGATACGCAGTATTTT; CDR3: CASSLRGQAMSDTQYF
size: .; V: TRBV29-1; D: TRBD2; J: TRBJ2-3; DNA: TGCAGCGTTGAAGCGGGAGGGCGAACAGATACGCAGTATTTT; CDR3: CSVEAGGRTDTQYF
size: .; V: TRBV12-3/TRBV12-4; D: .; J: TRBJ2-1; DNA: TGTGCCAGCAGTGGAGGCTACAATGAGCAGTTCTTC; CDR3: CASSGGYNEQFF
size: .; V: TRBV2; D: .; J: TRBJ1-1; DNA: TGTGCCAGCAGTGCCATAGGGGGGAACACTGAAGCTTTCTTT; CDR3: CASSAIGGNTEAFF
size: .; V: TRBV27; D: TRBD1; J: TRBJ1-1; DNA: TGTGCCAGCAGTGGCAGGGGGAGGACTGAAGCTTTCTTT; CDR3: CASSGRGRTEAFF
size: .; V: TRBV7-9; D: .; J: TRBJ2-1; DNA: TGTGCCAGCAGCTCCGGGATCCCTGGGGATGAGCAGTTCTTC; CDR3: CASSSGIPGDEQFF
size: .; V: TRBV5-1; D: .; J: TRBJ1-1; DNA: TGCGCCAGTCAGCTGGGGCCTGAAGCTTTCTTT; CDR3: CASQLGPEAFF
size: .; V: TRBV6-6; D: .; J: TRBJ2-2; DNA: TGTGCCAGCAGTCCCCAAGGGGGGGGAGGAACCGGGGAGCTGTTTTTT; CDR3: CASSPQGGGGTGELFF
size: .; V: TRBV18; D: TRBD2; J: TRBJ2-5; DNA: TGTGCCAGCTCACCACCGCTAGCGGAAGAGACCCAGTACTTC; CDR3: CASSPPLAEETQYF
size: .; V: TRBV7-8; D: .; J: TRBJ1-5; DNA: TGTGCCAGCAGCTTAGGGTGGCAGGCAAATCAGCCCCAGCATTTT; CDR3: CASSLGWQANQPQHF
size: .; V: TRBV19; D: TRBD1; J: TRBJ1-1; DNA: TGTGCCAGCGCTCGGGACAGGGGTTACACTGAAGCTTTCTTT; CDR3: CASARDRGYTEAFF
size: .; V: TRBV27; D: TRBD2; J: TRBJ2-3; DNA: TGTGCCAGCAGTGTCAGCGGGAGGTCGCAGTATTTT; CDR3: CASSVSGRSQYF
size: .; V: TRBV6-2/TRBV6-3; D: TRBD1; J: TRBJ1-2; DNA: TGTGCCAGCAGCCCCGAGGGGGCTTACTATGGCTACACCTTC; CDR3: CASSPEGAYYGYTF
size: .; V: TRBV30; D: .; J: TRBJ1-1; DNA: TGTGCCTGGAGTGCGACTCCAGGGGAAGCTTTCTTT; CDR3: CAWSATPGEAFF
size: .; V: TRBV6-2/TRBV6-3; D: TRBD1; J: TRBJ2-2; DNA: TGTGCCAGCAGTTCGGACCCGGGACAGGGGTATTGGAACACCGGGGAGCTGTTTTTT; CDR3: CASSSDPGQGYWNTGELFF
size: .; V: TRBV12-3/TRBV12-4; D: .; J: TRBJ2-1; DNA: TGTGCCAGCAGTTTAGGCGATGAGCAGTTCTTC; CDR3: CASSLGDEQFF
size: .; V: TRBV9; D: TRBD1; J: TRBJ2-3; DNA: TGTGCCAGCAGCGTAGTTAGGACAGGGAAACCAGATACGCAGTATTTT; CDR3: CASSVVRTGKPDTQYF
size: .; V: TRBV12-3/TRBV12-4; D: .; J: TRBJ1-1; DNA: TGTGCCAGCAGTTTCACGGGGAACACTGAAGCTTTCTTT; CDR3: CASSFTGNTEAFF
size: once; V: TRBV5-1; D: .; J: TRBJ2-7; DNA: TGCGCCAGCAGCTCGGACAGAGGGTTCTACGAGCAGTACTTC; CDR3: CASSSDRGFYEQYF
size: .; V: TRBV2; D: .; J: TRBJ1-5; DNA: TGTGCCAGCAGTCAACAGGGTTATCAGCCCCAGCATTTT; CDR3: CASSQQGYQPQHF
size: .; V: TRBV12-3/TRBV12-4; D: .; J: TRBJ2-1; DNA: TGTGCCAGCAGTGACGGGGATTGGGATGAGCAGTTCTTC; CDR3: CASSDGDWDEQFF
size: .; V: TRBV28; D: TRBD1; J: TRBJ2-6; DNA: TGTGCCAGCAGTTCTCCCGGACAGGGGGCATCCGAGTCTGGGGCCAACGTCCTGACTTTC; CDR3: CASSSPGQGASESGANVLTF